Reported below is one T cell receptor (beta chain). Its antigen is currently not known. No per-base quality is available; no much larger clone lies one base away. In the first month after transplant, blood samples were collected up to 4 times, and after that at least monthly when available. Library prep was done by the immunoSEQ multiplex PCR assay. Adaptive Biotechnologies carried out high-throughput TCR-beta CDR3 sequencing of genomic DNA for most patients. The source study handled its data this way. TCR sequencing data for 15 to 20 patients were retrieved from Adaptive's ImmunoSEQ software; a few other patients were processed with MiXCR and VDJtools. Because the origin of CDR3 nucleotide sequences shared between donor and recipient could not be assigned, those sequences were removed. To be classed as alloreactive, a clone needed at least 2-fold expansion over unstimulated cells and a minimum CFSE-low frequency of 0.002% (template counts) or 0.001% (read counts). Clones detected in sequenced pre-transplant spleen, lymph node, or MLR CFSE-low populations of the donor or recipient were defined as mappable. Cumulative frequency of alloreactive clones was calculated as a percentage of all sequences weighted by copy number. TCRdb limited this immuneACCESS table to in-frame rearrangements with V and J called. A share of clones is missing; checked studies link under half to unresolved V genes, and the rest is unexplained. The DNA gave D and trimming, while V, J and clone size come from that table. The sample profile shows approximately 58,000 clones; around nine tenths of them were found once. The leading ten clones occupy 1.6% of the sample.

The sample is drawn from a study of graft-versus-host responses after intestinal transplantation (dated by TCRdb to the early 2020s). Background for the entire study: The transplants that recipients got were multivisceral, liver-intestinal, or isolated intestinal. Anti-thymocyte globulin induction was given to all recipients, followed by maintenance tacrolimus and steroids for around three years. After intestinal transplantation, graft-versus-host and host-versus-graft alloreactive T cell clones in the graft, circulation and bone marrow were tracked using bulk TCR-beta CDR3 sequencing. Alloreactive clones were identified by sequencing pre-transplant mixed lymphocyte reaction products and comparing them with unstimulated pre-transplant donor and recipient T cells. The cohort enrolled about two dozen intestinal transplant recipients including one retransplant, and a few patients lacking pretransplant specimens were excluded. Donor T cell macrochimerism was defined as a peak of at least 4% donor T cells among recipient peripheral blood mononuclear cells. Instead of going to the commercial service, samples from a few later patients were sequenced in-house on an Illumina MiSeq and processed with MiXCR.

The paper's findings and limits, for the study overall: Conclusions were limited by the relatively low number and heterogeneity of intestinal transplant patients. In patients with donor T cell macrochimerism, the allografts had high GvH to HvG T cell clonal ratios. GvH clones were found in recipient bone marrow, and some of the GvH clones appeared earlier in ileal mucosa or blood, which is consistent with an intestinal mucosal origin. Early after transplant, peak levels of circulating GvH clones were associated with declines in HvG clones.

The receptor was isolated from a human patient who received an intestinal transplant, so some T cells may come from the graft donor. The sequencing here drew on PBMCs, taken 26 days after transplant.

The nucleotide sequence reads as follows: TGCGCCAGCAGCTTGACCGGGACTAGAGCGGGTACGCAGTATTTT. Its protein is CASSLTGTRAGTQYF. The V gene is TRBV5-1 and the J gene is TRBJ2-3; 8 central nucleotides agree with TRBD2. The V end gives up 1 base and the J end 8 bases, leaving 9 bases in the junction not matched to a gene. In the germline V gene, CDR1 corresponds to SGHRS and CDR2 to YFSETQ. Inclusive of the bounding cysteine and phenylalanine, the CDR3 is 15 residues long. Here the CDR3 DNA is all that survives: 45 bases in frame from base 1.